This passage covers 32 T cell receptor beta chains from one sample sequenced in a study of T cells in Graves' hyperthyroidism and ophthalmopathy. Amplified TCR beta CDR3 regions derived from RNA transcripts. HTBI primers were the set used in a first-round RT-PCR of the TCR CDR3. MiXCR, run by TCRdb on the multiplex PCR reads, gives a single entry per CDR3 protein. The table lists around 490,000 distinct CDR3 sequences, less than 20% of them singletons, with less than 55% in the top ten. The sample taken for sequencing was blood. These receptors were obtained from a man aged 35-49 years with Graves' ophthalmopathy.

The chain joins TRBV3-1 to TRBJ1-6, with D tentatively TRBD1 (5 bases). This CDR3 is built from 14 residues. Germline V gene sequence: CDR1 LGHDT, CDR2 YNNKEL (reference sequence). Trimming removed 4 bases from V and 4 bases from J, with 8 bases in between. Here the CDR3 DNA reads TGTGCCAGCAGCCGCCGGGGGTATAATTCACCCCTCCACTTT. This gives the protein CASSRRGYNSPLHF.

A few counts support this clonotype. This chain uses TRBV7-2 with TRBJ1-2; D unresolved. CDR3 length equals 14 residues. V was clipped by 5 bases and J by 7 bases, with 17 bases between them. Germline values: CDR1 SGHTA, CDR2 FQGNSA. CDR3 DNA sequence: TGTGCCAGCAGCCCCTCAGAGGGAACGGGTGGCTACACCTTC. Protein: CASSPSEGTGGYTF. The full variable domain, completed using reference TRBV7-2 and TRBJ1-2, is GAGVSQSPSNKVTEKGKDVELRCDPISGHTALYWYRQSLGQGLEFLIYFQGNSAPDKSGLPSDRFSAERTGGSVSTLTIQRTQQEDSAVYLCASSPSEGTGGYTFGSGTRLTVV.

This chain joins TRBV9 and TRBJ2-1, with D maybe TRBD1 (5 bases). The CDR3 consists of 15 residues. V shed 0 bases and J shed 6 bases, with 13 bases lying between them. Looked up from germline, CDR1 is SGDLS and CDR2 is YYNGEE. The CDR3 here is CASSVAAGWINEQFF. DNA for the CDR3: TGTGCCAGCAGCGTAGCGGCAGGGTGGATCAATGAGCAGTTCTTC.

This clonotype was seen only a few times. The chain has TRBV10-3 and TRBJ2-5; D might be TRBD1 (5 bases). CDR3 length: 16 amino acids. The V end lost 4 bases, the J end lost 4 bases, and 19 bases lay between the germline ends. Germline V gives CDR1 ENHRY, CDR2 SYGVKD. The CDR3 protein is CAISGAGNKERETQYF. CDR3 nucleotide sequence: TGTGCCATCAGTGGAGCAGGGAACAAGGAGCGAGAGACCCAGTACTTC.

This clonotype was detected only once. This rearrangement joins TRBV7-8 to TRBJ2-7, with 8 positions matching TRBD2. Germline loops: CDR1 SGHVS, CDR2 FQNEAQ. V gave up 7 bases and J gave up 4 bases; unmatched junction bases: 6. This CDR3 is built from 13 residues. CDR3 DNA sequence: TGTGCCAGCAAGGCTCCGGGAGGGTACGAGCAGTACTTC. Translated: CASKAPGGYEQYF.

The V and J genes are TRBV4-3 and TRBJ2-1; 10 nucleotides line up with TRBD2. The CDR3 runs to 20 residues. With 0 bases clipped from V and 0 bases from J, the junction kept 11 bases outside the gene matches. The germline gives CDR1 LGHNA, CDR2 YSLEER. CDR3 bases: TGCGCCAGCAGCCAAGAGGGGAGTCTAGCGGGGGAGCCCTCCTACAATGAGCAGTTCTTC. It specifies CASSQEGSLAGEPSYNEQFF.

In the case of this clonotype: With a much larger clone just one base away, this may be a read error. The chain links TRBV2 to TRBJ2-5; D remains ambiguous. Germline loops: CDR1 SNHLY, CDR2 FYNNEI. This CDR3 has 14 amino acids. The CDR3 DNA reads as TGTGCCAGCAGTGAAGACCCCATCCAAGAGACCCAGCACTTC. Translating gives CASSEDPIQETQHF.

The chain is built from TRBV5-4 and TRBJ2-2; 9 nucleotides line up with TRBD1. The CDR3 extends over 16 amino acids. Germline loops: CDR1 SGHNT, CDR2 YYREEE (reference sequence). V dropped 4 bases and J dropped 3; count of bases not matched to a gene: 7. DNA for the CDR3: TGTGCCAGCAGCCCGGGACAGGGCATCCACACCGGGGAGCTGTTTTTT. This sequence encodes CASSPGQGIHTGELFF.

The gene calls are TRBV20-1 and TRBJ2-5; 7 bases are shared with TRBD2. Germline CDR1 reads DFQATT; CDR2 reads SNEGSKA (reference sequence). Unmatched junction bases numbered 2, after V lost 1 base and J lost 3 bases. There are 13 residues in the CDR3. Here the CDR3 reads CSARGTRKETQYF. CDR3 coding DNA: TGCAGTGCTAGAGGGACTAGGAAAGAGACCCAGTACTTC.

The sample holds a few counts of this clonotype. CDR3 sequence reads: CASSPRGGRGGNTIYF. CDR3 coding DNA: TGTGCCAGCAGTCCACGTGGGGGAAGGGGTGGAAACACCATATATTTT. The chain couples TRBV6-1 to TRBJ1-3, with a tentative D call TRBD1 (5 bases). The V and J ends lost 5 bases and 3 bases respectively, with 17 bases between them. The CDR3 runs 16 residues. CDR1 is MNHNS, CDR2 SASEGT, per germline.

The table lists this clonotype with a few counts. This rearrangement joins TRBV30 to TRBJ1-1, with 7 bases that match TRBD1. The germline V gene encodes CDR1 GTSNPN and CDR2 SVGIG (reference sequence). This CDR3 region has 17 residues. Trimming cost V 2 bases and J 1 base; bases outside gene matches: 13. CDR3 nucleotide sequence: TGTGCCTGGAGTTACCCTCTTCCGGGGACAGAGAACACTGAAGCTTTCTTT. This sequence encodes CAWSYPLPGTENTEAFF.

This clonotype has ten or more counts. V gene TRBV11-2 combines with J gene TRBJ2-3, with a possible D match to TRBD1 (5 bases). This CDR3 contains 17 residues. CDR1 and CDR2 from the germline V gene are SGHAT and FQNNGV. Trimming stripped 5 bases from V and 0 bases from J, with 18 bases between. CDR3: CASSLPQVLPSTDTQYF. CDR3 bases: TGTGCCAGCAGCCTCCCACAGGTTTTGCCTAGCACAGATACGCAGTATTTT. The whole variable domain, filled in from reference TRBV11-2 and TRBJ2-3, reads EAGVAQSPRYKIIEKRQSVAFWCNPISGHATLYWYQQILGQGPKLLIQFQNNGVVDDSQLPKDRFSAERLKGVDSTLKIQPAKLEDSAVYLCASSLPQVLPSTDTQYFGPGTRLTVL.

This chain connects TRBV28 to TRBJ1-2; D is uncertain. V lost 7 bases and J 3 bases, leaving 9 bases between the germline ends. CDR3 length: 12 amino acids. Germline CDR1 MDHEN, CDR2 SYDVKM. CDR3 coding DNA: TGTGCCAGCAAGGAACAGCACTATGGCTACACCTTC. Protein: CASKEQHYGYTF.

This clonotype was observed a handful of times. J is TRBJ2-3 and V is TRBV29-1; 14 nucleotides line up with TRBD2. The CDR3 consists of 17 residues. J gave up 2 bases and V 0 bases, and 4 bases lay outside the gene matches. CDR1 SQVTM and CDR2 ANQGSEA come from the germline V gene. CDR3 protein: CSVEDWTSGGSTDTQYF. The CDR3, as DNA: TGCAGCGTTGAAGATTGGACTAGCGGGGGGTCCACAGATACGCAGTATTTT.

This clonotype has at least ten counts. For the CDR3, the DNA is TGTGCCAGCAGCTTATCAACAGGGGGCGCGGTCGAGACCCAGTACTTC. Translation: CASSLSTGGAVETQYF. The chain uses TRBV11-1 and TRBJ2-5, with 9 bases identical to TRBD1. The CDR3 totals 16 residues. Germline V gives CDR1 SGHAT, CDR2 FQDESV (reference sequence). The V segment lost 2 bases and the J segment 5 bases; nucleotides outside the gene matches: 9.

This clonotype was detected ten times or more. The chain is built from TRBV12-3 or TRBV12-4 and TRBJ2-7; a possible D gene is TRBD2 (5 bases). The length of the CDR3 is 18 residues. Trimming took off 4 bases at V and 1 base at J, with 23 bases between the two ends. The CDR3 DNA reads as TGTGCCAGCAGTTCCCGTACCCCTTCGGGAATCGGGTCCTACGAGCAGTACTTC. It encodes CASSSRTPSGIGSYEQYF.

This clonotype has ten or more counts. The genes are TRBV7-8 and TRBJ1-4; 7 nucleotides agree with TRBD1. Germline V CDR1 and CDR2: SGHVS, FQNEAQ. The trim removed 3 bases at V and 4 bases at J, leaving 5 bases unmatched. CDR3 length: 15 residues. In DNA form, the CDR3 reads TGTGCCAGCAGCTTGGGGACAGTTTATAATGAAAAACTGTTTTTT. Residues: CASSLGTVYNEKLFF.

This clonotype occurred many times. The J gene is TRBJ1-1, the V gene TRBV18, with D unclear. The ends were cut back, 0 bases at V and 6 bases at J, with 8 bases in the middle. In germline, CDR1 is KGHSH, CDR2 LQKENI. CDR3 length: 13 amino acids. The CDR3 coding sequence is TGTGCCAGCTCACCACCATTGAGATCTGAAGCTTTCTTT. Protein: CASSPPLRSEAFF.

V is TRBV7-9 and J is TRBJ2-7; the D is unclear. Germline assignment: CDR1 SEHNR and CDR2 FQNEAQ (reference sequence). V lost 7 bases to trimming and J lost 0 bases, with 13 bases between them. This CDR3 has 14 amino acids. Here the CDR3 DNA reads TGTGCCAGCACCCTAGGGCCTGTCTCCTACGAGCAGTACTTC. Protein product: CASTLGPVSYEQYF.

There are a few counts of this clonotype. This chain links TRBV2 with TRBJ1-3; D is unclear. The CDR3 is 16 amino acids. The V end was cut by 1 base, the J end by 4 bases, with 14 bases between. Germline V gene data show CDR1 as SNHLY and CDR2 as FYNNEI. The DNA of the CDR3 is TGTGCCAGCAGTGAAGTTAGACGCCTGGGGGGAAACACCATATATTTT. This translates into CASSEVRRLGGNTIYF.

This clonotype was recorded a few times. The rearrangement links TRBV3-1 to TRBJ1-2; D ambiguous. Germline loops: CDR1 LGHDT, CDR2 YNNKEL (reference sequence). CDR3 length: 12 residues. V was trimmed by 0 bases and J by 8 bases, leaving 7 bases between them. CDR3 nucleotides: TGTGCCAGCAGCCAAGATGGCAAAGGCTACACCTTC. Its translation: CASSQDGKGYTF.

The V gene is TRBV18, the J gene TRBJ2-1, with 7 bases matching TRBD2. The CDR3 consists of 17 residues. The germline gives CDR1 KGHSH, CDR2 LQKENI. V shed 2 bases, J shed 0 bases, and the junction held 7 bases outside the gene matches. This CDR3 reads CASSPREGAYSYNEQFF. CDR3 in DNA: TGTGCCAGCTCACCAAGGGAGGGAGCCTACTCCTACAATGAGCAGTTCTTC.

This clonotype was counted a few times. This chain links TRBV6-2 or TRBV6-3 with TRBJ2-7; tentatively, D is TRBD2 (6 bases). Deletions cut 5 bases from V and 6 bases from J, with 17 bases between. The CDR3 is 14 residues long. Per the germline V gene, CDR1 is MNHEY and CDR2 is SVGEGT. CDR3 in DNA: TGTGCCAGCAGTCAACCCCCCCGGGGGAGCGAGCAGTACTTC. Residues: CASSQPPRGSEQYF.

This clonotype was observed a handful of times. The V and J genes are TRBV5-1 and TRBJ1-3; D is unresolved. This CDR3 region has 14 residues. V lost 2 bases to trimming and J lost 4 bases, with 10 bases between them. Looked up from germline, CDR1 is SGHRS and CDR2 is YFSETQ. CDR3 sequence (DNA): TGCGCCAGCAGCTTTTCGGGGAACGGAAACACCATATATTTT. It codes for CASSFSGNGNTIYF.

At least ten counts were recorded for this clonotype. The chain carries TRBV2 and TRBJ2-1; the match to TRBD2 covers 14 bases. The V gene end was trimmed by 5 bases and the J gene end by 9 bases; junction bases not matched to a gene: 15. Germline loops: CDR1 SNHLY, CDR2 FYNNEI. The CDR3 spans 18 residues. This chain's CDR3 is CASSLTSGGVYDRGEQFF. The CDR3 DNA reads TGTGCCAGCAGTTTGACTAGCGGGGGGGTTTACGACAGAGGTGAGCAGTTCTTC. The full variable domain, completed using reference TRBV2 and TRBJ2-1, is EPEVTQTPSHQVTQMGQEVILRCVPISNHLYFYWYRQILGQKVEFLVSFYNNEISEKSEIFDDQFSVERPDGSNFTLKIRSTKLEDSAMYFCASSLTSGGVYDRGEQFFGPGTRLTVL.

This clonotype was counted between two and nine times. The chain links TRBV6-1 to TRBJ2-7; 9 nucleotides align to TRBD1. This CDR3 is built from 15 residues. The germline V gene has CDR1 MNHNS and CDR2 SASEGT. Unmatched junction bases numbered 8, after V lost 8 bases and J lost 0 bases. In DNA, the CDR3 is TGTGCCAGCGGGGGGACAGGGAAGAGCTCCTACGAGCAGTACTTC. Amino acids: CASGGTGKSSYEQYF.

The CDR3 nucleotides read TGTGCCAGCAGTTTGGGGGGGGGGCTTGGGGGGCCCCAGCATTTT. Encoded protein: CASSLGGGLGGPQHF. V usage is TRBV12-3 or TRBV12-4 and J usage is TRBJ1-5, with TRBD1 as a possible D gene (6 bases). CDR3 length equals 15 residues. The germline V and J ends were trimmed by 3 bases and 9 bases, with 18 bases remaining between them.

This clonotype was observed at least ten times. The chain is built from TRBV27 and TRBJ2-3; D is ambiguous. In germline, CDR1 is MNHEY, CDR2 SMNVEV (reference sequence). Trimming took off 2 bases at V and 4 bases at J, with 10 bases between the two ends. The CDR3 loop spans 14 amino acids. The CDR3 loop is CASSLSPAPDTQYF. CDR3 DNA: TGTGCCAGCAGTTTAAGCCCGGCCCCAGATACGCAGTATTTT.

The chain couples TRBV9 to TRBJ2-3, with D perhaps being TRBD1 or TRBD2 (5 bases each). The CDR3 is 15 amino acids. The V end lost 1 base, the J end lost 4 bases, and 13 bases lay between the germline ends. CDR1 is SGDLS, CDR2 YYNGEE, per germline. CDR3 coding DNA: TGTGCCAGCAGCGTAATGGGGGAACGGGCAGATACGCAGTATTTT. Encoded protein: CASSVMGERADTQYF.

There are many counts of this clonotype. The gene calls are TRBV11-2 and TRBJ2-1; 8 bases map to TRBD1. There are 16 residues in the CDR3. The ends lost 1 base at V and 0 bases at J; junction bases unmatched: 2. In germline, CDR1 is SGHAT, CDR2 FQNNGV. The CDR3 protein is CASSLVTGGSYNEQFF. The CDR3 coding sequence is TGTGCCAGCAGCTTAGTTACAGGGGGCTCCTACAATGAGCAGTTCTTC.

In this sample, this clonotype turned up once. The gene calls are TRBV4-1 and TRBJ1-6; possibly TRBD1 for D (6 bases). Trimming took 3 bases from V and 5 from J, leaving 14 bases between them. There are 16 residues in the CDR3. In germline, CDR1 is MGHRA, CDR2 YSYEKL. CDR3 DNA: TGCGCCAGCAGCCAGGGGACACGCACAAATAATTCACCCCTCCACTTT. Translation: CASSQGTRTNNSPLHF.

This clonotype was picked up many times. V is TRBV12-3 or TRBV12-4 and J is TRBJ1-2, with D maybe TRBD1 (5 bases). The length of the CDR3 is 13 residues. V lost 3 bases to trimming and J lost 8 bases, with 13 bases between them. Here the CDR3 DNA reads TGTGCCAGCAGTTTGGGAATTCAGGGAGGCTACACCTTC. This translates into CASSLGIQGGYTF.